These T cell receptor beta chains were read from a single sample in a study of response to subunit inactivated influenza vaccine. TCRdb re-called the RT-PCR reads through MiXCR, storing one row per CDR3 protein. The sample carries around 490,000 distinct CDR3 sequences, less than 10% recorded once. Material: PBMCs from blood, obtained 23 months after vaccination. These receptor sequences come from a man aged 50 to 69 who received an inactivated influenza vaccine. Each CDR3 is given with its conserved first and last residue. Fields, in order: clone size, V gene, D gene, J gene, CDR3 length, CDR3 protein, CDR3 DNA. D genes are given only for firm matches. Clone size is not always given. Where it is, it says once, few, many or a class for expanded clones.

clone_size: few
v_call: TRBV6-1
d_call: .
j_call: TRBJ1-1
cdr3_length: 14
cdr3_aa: CASSSATVGTEAFF
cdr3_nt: TGTGCCAGCAGCTCCGCCACTGTCGGGACTGAAGCTTTCTTT

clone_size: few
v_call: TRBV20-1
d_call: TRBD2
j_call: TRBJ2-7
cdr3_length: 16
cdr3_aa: CSAKGLAGGPTAEQYF
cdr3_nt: TGCAGTGCTAAGGGACTAGCGGGGGGGCCGACGGCCGAGCAGTACTTC

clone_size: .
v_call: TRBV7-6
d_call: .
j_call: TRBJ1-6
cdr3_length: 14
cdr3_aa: CASSLTSGNSPLHF
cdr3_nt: TGTGCCAGCAGCTTAACGTCGGGTAATTCACCCCTCCACTTT

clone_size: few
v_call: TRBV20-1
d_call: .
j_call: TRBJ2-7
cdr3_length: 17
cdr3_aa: CSARGERGRSANYEQYF
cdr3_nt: TGCAGTGCTAGGGGAGAGAGGGGACGGTCCGCGAACTACGAGCAGTACTTC

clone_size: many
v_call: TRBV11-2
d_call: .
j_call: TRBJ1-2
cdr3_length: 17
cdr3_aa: CASSLGDLRDANYGYTF
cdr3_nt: TGTGCCAGCAGCTTAGGGGACCTCCGGGACGCAAACTATGGCTACACCTTC

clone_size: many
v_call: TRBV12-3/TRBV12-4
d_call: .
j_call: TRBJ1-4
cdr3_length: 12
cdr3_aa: CASSFQHEKLFF
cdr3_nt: TGTGCCAGCAGTTTCCAGCACGAAAAACTGTTTTTT

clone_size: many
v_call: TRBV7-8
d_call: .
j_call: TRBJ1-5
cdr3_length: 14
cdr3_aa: CASSLNFGNQPQHF
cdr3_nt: TGTGCCAGCAGCTTAAACTTTGGCAATCAGCCCCAGCATTTT

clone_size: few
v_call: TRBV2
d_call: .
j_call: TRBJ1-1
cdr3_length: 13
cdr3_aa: CASAIVRDTEAFF
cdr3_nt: TGTGCCAGTGCCATTGTCCGGGACACGGAAGCTTTCTTT

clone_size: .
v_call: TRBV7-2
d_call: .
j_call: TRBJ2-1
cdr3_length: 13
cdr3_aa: CASSPRSHNEQFF
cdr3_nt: TGTGCCAGCAGCCCCCGCTCGCACAATGAGCAGTTCTTC

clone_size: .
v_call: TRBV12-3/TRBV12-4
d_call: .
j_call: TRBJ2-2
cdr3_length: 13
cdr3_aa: CASRPGHTGELFF
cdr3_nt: TGTGCCAGCCGTCCAGGGCACACCGGGGAGCTGTTTTTT

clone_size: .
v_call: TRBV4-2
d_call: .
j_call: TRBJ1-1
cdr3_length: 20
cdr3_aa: CASSPAVGRAGRGLNTEAFF
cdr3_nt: TGTGCCAGCAGCCCTGCCGTCGGTAGGGCCGGACGTGGTCTGAACACTGAAGCTTTCTTT

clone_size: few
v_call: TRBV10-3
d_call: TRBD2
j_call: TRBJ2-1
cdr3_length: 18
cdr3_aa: CATSRTSAQERSYNEQFF
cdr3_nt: TGTGCCACCAGCCGGACTAGCGCTCAGGAAAGGTCCTACAATGAGCAGTTCTTC

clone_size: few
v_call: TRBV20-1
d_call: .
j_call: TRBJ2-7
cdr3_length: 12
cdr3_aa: CSASPGSNEQYF
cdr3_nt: TGCAGTGCTAGCCCAGGTAGCAACGAGCAGTACTTC

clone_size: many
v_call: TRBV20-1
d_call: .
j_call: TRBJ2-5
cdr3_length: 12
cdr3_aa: CSAKWGQETQYF
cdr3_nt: TGCAGTGCTAAGTGGGGTCAGGAGACCCAGTACTTC

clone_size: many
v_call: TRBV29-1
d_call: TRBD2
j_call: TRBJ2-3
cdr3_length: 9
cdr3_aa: CSVELAGVF
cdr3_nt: TGCAGCGTTGAACTAGCGGGGGTCTTT

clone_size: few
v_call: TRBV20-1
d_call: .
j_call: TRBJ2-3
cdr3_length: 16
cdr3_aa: CSASGWGRVTTDTQYF
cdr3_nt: TGCAGTGCTAGTGGCTGGGGCAGGGTCACCACAGATACGCAGTATTTT

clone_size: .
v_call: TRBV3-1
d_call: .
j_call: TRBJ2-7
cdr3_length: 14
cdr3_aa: CASSQGDTTYEQYF
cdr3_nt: TGTGCCAGCAGCCAAGGGGACACAACCTACGAGCAGTACTTC

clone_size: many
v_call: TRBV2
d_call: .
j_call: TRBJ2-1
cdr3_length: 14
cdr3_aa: CATVPSEHYNEQFF
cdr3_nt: TGTGCCACCGTACCTAGCGAACACTACAATGAGCAGTTCTTC

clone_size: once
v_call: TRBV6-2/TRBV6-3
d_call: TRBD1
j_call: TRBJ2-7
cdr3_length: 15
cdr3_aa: CASTWDSMSSYEQYF
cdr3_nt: TGTGCCAGCACCTGGGACAGTATGTCTTCCTACGAGCAGTACTTC

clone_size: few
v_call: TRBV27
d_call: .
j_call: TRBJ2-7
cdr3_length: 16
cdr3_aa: CASSPLPRDKPYEQYF
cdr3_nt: TGTGCCAGCAGTCCACTACCCCGGGACAAACCCTACGAGCAGTACTTC

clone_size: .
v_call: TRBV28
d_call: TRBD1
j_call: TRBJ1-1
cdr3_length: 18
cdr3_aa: CASSPPAGTGGIGTEAFF
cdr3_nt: TGTGCCAGCAGTCCGCCAGCCGGGACAGGGGGTATCGGCACTGAAGCTTTCTTT

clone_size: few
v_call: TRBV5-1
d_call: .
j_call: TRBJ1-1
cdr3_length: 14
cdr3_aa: CASSLEAAGTEAFF
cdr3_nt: TGCGCCAGCAGCTTGGAGGCCGCGGGAACTGAAGCTTTCTTT

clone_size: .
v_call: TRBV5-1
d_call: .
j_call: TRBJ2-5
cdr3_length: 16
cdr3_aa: CASSLTLSEYQETQYF
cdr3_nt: TGCGCCAGCAGCTTGACCCTTTCGGAGTACCAAGAGACCCAGTACTTC